This T cell receptor beta chain was recovered during a study of blood T cell repertoires in COVID-19. Germline values: CDR1 LNHDA, CDR2 SQIVND (reference sequence). Trimming took off 8 bases at V and 6 bases at J, with 13 bases between the two ends. The CDR3 is 13 residues long. Sequencing was performed with immunoSEQ multiplex PCR; in TCRdb, only in-frame clones are kept and a portion is missing. This sample has about 160,000 clones; around 84% occur once, and the top ten carry approximately 3%. The sample consisted of peripheral blood. The clonotype was recovered from a human donor with acute or convalescent COVID-19. The donor label of this sample is uncertain. The chain couples TRBV19 to TRBJ1-4; D is perhaps TRBD1 (5 bases). The DNA for the CDR3 is TGTGCCAGTTGTTGGAGCAGGGATGAAAAACTGTTTTTT. Its protein is CASCWSRDEKLFF.